In this sample, the clone carrying this T cell receptor (beta chain) turned up many times. These data belong to a study of human T cells and chemical hapten exposure. About the study: Patches that contained 0.01% DPC were applied to the upper back and read at 6 days. The patient population, which was mostly female, had alopecia areata, totalis or universalis.

Time point here: pre-sensitization, week 0. Described treatment: therapeutic diphenylcyclopropenone sensitization with weekly scalp DPC. Per the germline V gene, CDR1 is SGHTA and CDR2 is FQGNSA. The CDR3 covers 14 residues. Trimming stripped 0 bases from V and 9 bases from J, with 14 bases between. In the authors' methods: A per-sample median of around 100,000 TCRs was observed, with a range of 23,224 to 690,600. TCRdb re-derived calls from the RACE reads in MiXCR, one entry per CDR3 protein. V and J calls and clone size were set by TCRdb, not the authors. The sample carries 60,000 to 70,000 distinct CDR3 sequences, 9.5% to 13% recorded once.

Sequenced here: whole blood, sampled in connection with sensitization to the hapten diphenylcyclopropenone (DPC). The chain couples TRBV7-2 to TRBJ2-5; D gene uncertain. The receptor was isolated from a woman in her forties or fifties with alopecia areata. Some clones in this sample may be carry-over from other donors' samples. The CDR3 reads CASSLAGEIGAQYF. DNA of the CDR3: TGTGCCAGCAGCTTAGCCGGTGAAATAGGCGCCCAGTACTTC.